This entry features one T cell receptor (beta chain) sequence. Its matching antigen is unknown. V was shortened by 6 bases and J by 10 bases, with 13 bases between the two germline ends. CDR3 size: 12 residues. Germline CDR1 is DFQATT and CDR2 is SNEGSKA (reference sequence). The data were taken from a study of CD8+CD57+ T cells in acquired aplastic anemia. Study background: Sorted CD4+ and CD8+ cell DNA averaged roughly 3 ug. Study results and limitations: Patients and controls were found to share 25 to 30 CD8+ CDR3 sequences.

The authors sequenced patients whose flow cytometry had shown CD8+CD57+ cell expansion. Genomic DNA served as template for TCR beta VDJ and CDR3 profiling. One entry per CDR3 protein, called by TCRdb with MiXCR from the reads. The sample has 120,000 or so distinct CDR3 sequences, over 30% seen once. Sequenced: sorted CD4+, CD8+, or CD8+CD57+ T cells (not recorded which) from PBMCs. The chain joins TRBV20-1 to TRBJ1-6; the D is unclear. This sequence originates from a human donor with aplastic anemia. The CDR3 nucleotides are TGCAGTGCGGAGGGCGGCGGGTCACCCCTCCACTTT. Protein sequence: CSAEGGGSPLHF.